Shown below are 21 T cell receptor beta chains from a single sample sequenced in a study of cytomegalovirus exposure and HLA in healthy donors. The PCR was carried out with 60 Vbeta primers and 13 Jbeta primers. The assay was immunoSEQ multiplex PCR, and TCRdb's table has in-frame clones only and misses some. The table lists over 95,000 clones, 70% to 80% of them singletons, with about 5% in the top ten. Sequenced sample: PBMCs. The receptor source for this set is a woman under 40 in good health and CMV-seropositive.

The chain uses TRBV2 and TRBJ1-1; 9 nucleotides match TRBD1. Trimming took 7 bases from V and 4 from J; bases not matched to a gene: 10. CDR1 and CDR2 (germline): SNHLY, FYNNEI. The CDR3 spans 15 residues. CDR3: CASTYRDRVFTEAFF. CDR3 sequence (DNA): TGTGCCAGCACCTACCGGGACAGGGTATTCACTGAAGCTTTCTTT.

The chain links TRBV7-9 to TRBJ2-3; tentatively, D is TRBD2 (7 bases). CDR1 is SEHNR, CDR2 FQNEAQ, per germline (reference sequence). Trimming took off 11 bases at V and 2 bases at J, with 17 bases between the two ends. This CDR3 contains 14 residues. Here the CDR3 DNA reads TGTGCCCTGGGGGCGGGAGCTAACACAGATACGCAGTATTTT. As protein: CALGAGANTDTQYF. Filled out from reference TRBV7-9 and TRBJ2-3, the complete variable domain reads DTGVSQNPRHKITKRGQNVTFRCDPISEHNRLYWYRQTLGQGPEFLTYFQNEAQLEKSRLLSDRFSAERPKGSFSTLEIQRTEQGDSAMYLCALGAGANTDTQYFGPGTRLTVL.

Only one count was recorded for this clone. Additional DNA sequences in this sample encode the identical CDR3. The genes are TRBV30 and TRBJ2-3; D call uncertain. The V gene's germline CDR1 is GTSNPN and CDR2 SVGIG (reference sequence). CDR3 size: 13 residues. V lost 0 bases and J 1 base, leaving 5 bases between the germline ends. CDR3 coding DNA: TGTGCCTGGAGTGTCCAGGGCACAGATACGCAGTATTTT. Translated: CAWSVQGTDTQYF.

This clone was observed a single time. The V gene is TRBV27, the J gene TRBJ2-7; tentatively, D is TRBD1 (6 bases). Trimming pared 6 bases from V and 3 bases from J, leaving 12 bases between. The CDR3 runs 13 residues. The germline CDR1 and CDR2 sequences are MNHEY and SMNVEV (reference sequence). CDR3 sequence reads: CASRTGSRYEQYF. The CDR3 DNA follows: TGTGCCAGCAGGACAGGAAGCCGCTACGAGCAGTACTTC.

This chain links TRBV7-3 with TRBJ1-2, with D unresolved. The CDR3 is 13 amino acids. Germline V gene lookup returns CDR1 SGHTA and CDR2 FQGTGA. V was shortened by 5 bases and J by 2 bases, with 9 bases between the two germline ends. The CDR3 reads CASSPTQNYGYTF. CDR3 nucleotide sequence: TGTGCCAGCAGCCCGACACAAAACTATGGCTACACCTTC.

The chain is built from TRBV5-1 and TRBJ1-6; TRBD1 is a possible D gene (6 bases). CDR3 size: 15 residues. Germline-derived CDR1 and CDR2 are SGHRS and YFSETQ. Trimming took off 2 bases at V and 10 bases at J, with 16 bases between the two ends. CDR3 in amino acids: CASSFQEGGRSPLHF. CDR3 DNA sequence: TGCGCCAGCAGCTTTCAGGAGGGGGGGAGATCACCCCTCCACTTT. The whole variable domain, remainder taken from reference TRBV5-1 and TRBJ1-6, is KAGVTQTPRYLIKTRGQQVTLSCSPISGHRSVSWYQQTPGQGLQFLFEYFSETQRNKGNFPGRFSGRQFSNSRSEMNVSTLELGDSALYLCASSFQEGGRSPLHFGNGTRLTVT.

A note on this clone: At one end, the junction sequence differs from germline, possibly due to a read error. The chain's CDR3 is CATTRGGPGNTIYF. The CDR3 nucleotides are TGTGCCACCACCAGAGGAGGGCCTGGAAACACCATATATTTT. The chain uses TRBV15 and TRBJ1-3, with D unresolved. CDR3 length equals 14 residues. From germline, CDR1 is LNHNV and CDR2 YYDKDF (reference sequence).

Only a few counts were recorded for this clone. The rearrangement uses TRBV6-5 and TRBJ1-4; no firm D call. Trimming shortened V by 4 bases and J by 5 bases, and 11 bases separated the two germline ends. This CDR3 contains 14 residues. Germline V gives CDR1 MNHEY, CDR2 SVGAGI. The CDR3 DNA reads as TGTGCCAGCAGTTTTGAACCTATGAATGAAAAACTGTTTTTT. It is translated as CASSFEPMNEKLFF.

V and J are TRBV19 and TRBJ2-7; D is ambiguous. The CDR3 covers 15 residues. V was cut by 5 bases and J by 0 bases, with 14 bases left in between. The germline CDR1 and CDR2 sequences are LNHDA and SQIVND (reference sequence). Written as DNA, the CDR3 is TGTGCCAGTAGTGCCGGATGGGCCCACTCCTACGAGCAGTACTTC. The encoded protein is CASSAGWAHSYEQYF.

V and J are TRBV7-9 and TRBJ1-5, with D possibly being TRBD1 (5 bases). Trimming removed 3 bases at V and 4 bases at J, with 16 bases between. CDR3 length: 16 amino acids. CDR1 is SEHNR, CDR2 FQNEAQ, per germline (reference sequence). For the CDR3, the DNA is TGTGCCAGCAGCTTGGGTGGGGTTGGGGCAAATCAGCCCCAGCATTTT. This sequence encodes CASSLGGVGANQPQHF.

The V gene is TRBV28, the J gene TRBJ1-6, with a possible D match to TRBD1 (5 bases). This CDR3 spans 14 amino acids. Germline CDR1 is MDHEN and CDR2 is SYDVKM. Trimming took 3 bases from V and 6 from J, leaving 9 bases between them. The DNA for the CDR3 is TGTGCCAGCAGTTTGGGGGGAGCTAATTCACCCCTCCACTTT. As protein: CASSLGGANSPLHF.

J is TRBJ2-1 and V is TRBV7-6; TRBD2 might be the D (5 bases). The V gene's germline CDR1 is SGHVS and CDR2 FNYEAQ. The ends were cut back, 1 base at V and 8 bases at J, with 12 bases in the middle. CDR3 size: 14 residues. CDR3 DNA sequence: TGTGCCAGCAGCTTAGTTCTGGACGGGGATGAGCAGTTCTTC. Its translation: CASSLVLDGDEQFF.

The rearrangement joins TRBV30 to TRBJ2-7; 9 nucleotides align to TRBD2. The V segment lost 3 bases and the J segment 7 bases; nucleotides outside the gene matches: 10. The CDR3 is made up of 14 amino acids. Per the germline V gene, CDR1 is GTSNPN and CDR2 is SVGIG (reference sequence). The CDR3 region has the DNA TGTGCCTGGAGGGAAATAGCGGGAGCGGGAGAGCAGTACTTC. The encoded protein is CAWREIAGAGEQYF.

This chain joins TRBV19 and TRBJ2-5; the D gene is possibly TRBD2 (5 bases). V lost 6 bases, J lost 7 bases, and 12 bases lay in between. Germline V gene data show CDR1 as LNHDA and CDR2 as SQIVND (reference sequence). The CDR3 is 12 residues long. The CDR3 sequence is CASSTGVGTQYF. CDR3 sequence (DNA): TGTGCCAGTAGCACCGGGGTGGGGACCCAGTACTTC. Supplemented by reference TRBV19 and TRBJ2-5, the full variable domain reads DGGITQSPKYLFRKEGQNVTLSCEQNLNHDAMYWYRQDPGQGLRLIYYSQIVNDFQKGDIAEGYSVSREKKESFPLTVTSAQKNPTAFYLCASSTGVGTQYFGPGTRLLVL.

This clone was recorded only once. The chain carries TRBV7-8 and TRBJ2-5, with D unresolved. The germline V gene encodes CDR1 SGHVS and CDR2 FQNEAQ. The CDR3 loop spans 15 amino acids. V lost 6 bases to trimming and J lost 4 bases, with 18 bases between them. In DNA form, the CDR3 reads TGTGCCAGCAGTCCATCCTCCGGTACCCGAGAGACCCAGTACTTC. Translation: CASSPSSGTRETQYF.

V is TRBV5-5 and J is TRBJ2-7; D is unclear. The V and J ends lost 2 bases and 1 base respectively, with 10 bases between them. The CDR3 has 14 amino acids. Germline V gene data show CDR1 as SGHKS and CDR2 as YYEKEE (reference sequence). CDR3 region: CASSFGLASYEQYF. CDR3 sequence (DNA): TGTGCCAGCAGCTTTGGATTAGCTTCCTACGAGCAGTACTTC.

This clone was recorded only once. This chain uses TRBV5-1 with TRBJ2-1; 9 nucleotides agree with TRBD1. Germline loops: CDR1 SGHRS, CDR2 YFSETQ. The CDR3 is 14 residues long. Trimming removed 9 bases from V and 7 bases from J; junction bases left unmatched: 11. CDR3 sequence reads: CANARTGVVNEQFF. DNA for the CDR3: TGCGCCAACGCCCGGACAGGGGTCGTAAATGAGCAGTTCTTC. Complete variable domain (other parts from reference TRBV5-1 and TRBJ2-1): KAGVTQTPRYLIKTRGQQVTLSCSPISGHRSVSWYQQTPGQGLQFLFEYFSETQRNKGNFPGRFSGRQFSNSRSEMNVSTLELGDSALYLCANARTGVVNEQFFGPGTRLTVL.

The CDR3 is CASSFLGLAGGKTTDTQYF. CDR3 bases: TGTGCCAGCAGCTTTCTCGGACTAGCGGGAGGGAAGACGACAGATACGCAGTATTTT. The chain joins TRBV11-3 to TRBJ2-3; the match to TRBD2 covers 15 bases. Losses at the gene ends were 3 bases for V and 3 bases for J; bases not matched to a gene: 10. The CDR3 has 19 amino acids. From germline, CDR1 is SGHNT and CDR2 YENEEA.

This chain joins TRBV6-5 and TRBJ1-1, with a possible D match to TRBD1 (6 bases). Germline values: CDR1 MNHEY, CDR2 SVGAGI. Trimming stripped 7 bases from V and 11 bases from J, with 20 bases between. The CDR3 spans 13 residues. As DNA, the CDR3 is TGTGCCAGCACCCACGGGGGGGGGCAACGGGCTTTCTTT. Amino acids: CASTHGGGQRAFF.

The J gene is TRBJ2-1, the V gene TRBV19, with 9 bases aligning to TRBD1. Germline CDR1 reads LNHDA; CDR2 reads SQIVND (reference sequence). The CDR3 length is 15 residues. After removal of 10 bases from V and 4 bases from J, the junction contained 11 bases not matched to a gene. CDR3 protein: CAIPPGTGLYNEQFF. The DNA for the CDR3 is TGTGCCATACCTCCCGGGACAGGGTTATACAATGAGCAGTTCTTC. Together with reference TRBV19 and TRBJ2-1, the CDR3 gives the full variable domain: DGGITQSPKYLFRKEGQNVTLSCEQNLNHDAMYWYRQDPGQGLRLIYYSQIVNDFQKGDIAEGYSVSREKKESFPLTVTSAQKNPTAFYLCAIPPGTGLYNEQFFGPGTRLTVL.

The chain couples TRBV5-5 to TRBJ1-1; 9 nucleotides match TRBD1. Unmatched junction bases numbered 10, after V lost 2 bases and J lost 5 bases. The V gene's germline CDR1 is SGHKS and CDR2 YYEKEE (reference sequence). This CDR3 region has 16 residues. The CDR3 here is CASSFRGTGLITEAFF. The CDR3 coding sequence is TGTGCCAGCAGCTTTAGGGGGACAGGGCTAATAACTGAAGCTTTCTTT.